The 24 T cell receptor beta chains reported below all come from one sample, sequenced in a study of beta chain features in type 1 diabetes. Findings and caveats of the study: Shortening that was moderate but significant affected the TCRB CDR3s of Type 1 diabetes patients in all four CD4+ subsets.

No cognate antigen is known for these TCRs. Expressed TCRB transcripts were sequenced, since all the RNA that had been isolated was reverse transcribed. Data came from immunoSEQ multiplex PCR; TCRdb stores just in-frame clones and leaves some out. The sample consists of roughly 300,000 clones, 9.3% of them appearing once. Sequencing input: central memory CD4+ T cells from blood. These receptors were collected from a man younger than 45 with type 1 diabetes.

This clone came up a few times. The chain couples TRBV5-1 to TRBJ2-7, with D possibly being TRBD1 (6 bases). The length of the CDR3 is 12 residues. In germline, CDR1 is SGHRS, CDR2 YFSETQ. V lost 4 bases and J 7 bases, leaving 12 bases between the germline ends. In nucleotides, the CDR3 is TGCGCCAGCAGCATGACCGACAGGGAGCAGTACTTC. Its translation is CASSMTDREQYF.

This clone was seen only a few times. The chain recombines TRBV7-8 with TRBJ1-6; no definite D call. V lost 5 bases, J lost 6 bases, and 5 bases lay in between. The CDR3 consists of 12 residues. Germline loops: CDR1 SGHVS, CDR2 FQNEAQ. CDR3 nucleotide sequence: TGTGCCAGCAGCCTTTTTAATTCACCCCTCCACTTT. Translated, it gives CASSLFNSPLHF.

This clone turned up a few times. The chain links TRBV20-1 to TRBJ1-2; no clear D gene. The CDR3 has 11 amino acids. V shed 5 bases and J shed 6 bases, with 10 bases lying between them. Germline V lookup: CDR1 DFQATT, CDR2 SNEGSKA (reference sequence). The CDR3 loop reads CSAPGEDGYTF. CDR3 nucleotide sequence: TGCAGTGCTCCCGGAGAGGATGGCTACACCTTC.

This clone was recorded at least ten times. The chain links TRBV4-1 to TRBJ2-7; 11 positions agree with TRBD2. Germline values: CDR1 MGHRA, CDR2 YSYEKL. This CDR3 comprises 15 residues. Trimming removed 4 bases from V and 6 bases from J; junction bases left unmatched: 8. The CDR3 nucleotides read TGCGCCAGCAGCCCTGACTATAGCGGGGGGGCCGAGCAGTACTTC. Its protein is CASSPDYSGGAEQYF.

There are many counts of this clone. This CDR3 reads CASSPREGNQPQHF. CDR3 bases: TGTGCCAGTAGTCCTCGGGAGGGAAATCAGCCCCAGCATTTT. This rearrangement joins TRBV19 to TRBJ1-5; D not certain. Trimming took 5 bases from V and 4 from J, leaving 12 bases between them. The CDR3 length is 14 residues. The germline gives CDR1 LNHDA, CDR2 SQIVND (reference sequence).

This rearrangement joins TRBV6-6 to TRBJ1-5; D not resolved. CDR1 and CDR2 from the germline V gene are MNHNY and SVGAGI (reference sequence). With 5 bases removed from V and 1 base from J, the gap between germline ends came to 6 bases. CDR3 length: 13 amino acids. The CDR3 loop reads CASSSHSNQPQHF. The CDR3 DNA follows: TGTGCCAGCAGTAGCCACAGCAATCAGCCCCAGCATTTT.

This clone was counted between two and nine times. The CDR3 nucleotides read TGTGCCAGCAGCTCCCCTCTACGGACCAGCGGCTACACCTTC. This encodes CASSSPLRTSGYTF. This chain links TRBV7-2 with TRBJ1-2; D is ambiguous. The CDR3 has 14 amino acids. Trimming took 4 bases from V and 8 from J, leaving 17 bases between them. Germline V gene lookup returns CDR1 SGHTA and CDR2 FQGNSA.

This clone was picked up a small number of times. The V gene is TRBV20-1, the J gene TRBJ2-3; the match to TRBD2 covers 8 bases. This CDR3 is built from 11 residues. Germline V gives CDR1 DFQATT, CDR2 SNEGSKA (reference sequence). The CDR3 sequence is CVAGFTDTQYF. The CDR3 region has the DNA TGCGTAGCGGGGTTTACAGATACGCAGTATTTT.

Only a few counts were recorded for this clone. V gene TRBV7-2 combines with J gene TRBJ1-2; TRBD1 matches 9 bases. CDR3 length: 14 residues. Per germline, CDR1 SGHTA and CDR2 FQGNSA. Trimming cost V 5 bases and J 8 bases; bases outside gene matches: 9. The CDR3 nucleotides read TGTGCCAGCAGCAATTACCGGGACAGGGACGGCTACACCTTC. Amino acids: CASSNYRDRDGYTF.

This clone occurred a few times. This CDR3 is also generated by other DNA sequences in the sample. This chain connects TRBV5-6 to TRBJ2-3, with a possible D match to TRBD2 (6 bases). This CDR3 comprises 16 residues. Trimming removed 4 bases from V and 0 bases from J, with 15 bases in between. From germline, CDR1 is SGHDT and CDR2 YYEEEE. DNA of the CDR3: TGTGCCAGCAGCCTCCGGTTAGCGGAAAGCACAGATACGCAGTATTTT. Protein product: CASSLRLAESTDTQYF.

This clone occurred a few times. The J gene is TRBJ1-6, the V gene TRBV6-5; 9 bases line up with TRBD1. J lost 13 bases, V lost 6 bases, and 10 bases had no gene match. This CDR3 is 14 amino acids long. Per the germline V gene, CDR1 is MNHEY and CDR2 is SVGAGI. The CDR3 nucleotides read TGTGCCAGCAGCGGGAGGACAGGGGAAGGGCCCCTCCACTTT. This sequence encodes CASSGRTGEGPLHF.

Only a few counts were recorded for this clone. The CDR3 coding sequence is TGTGCCACCAGCAGGGGCTCCGGACGCGCCTACGCCCTCTACGAGCAGTACTTC. Amino acid sequence: CATSRGSGRAYALYEQYF. The chain employs TRBV15 and TRBJ2-7; D is unresolved. V dropped 3 bases and J dropped 3 bases, with 24 bases sitting between them. CDR3 length equals 18 residues. Germline assignment: CDR1 LNHNV and CDR2 YYDKDF (reference sequence).

This clone was counted between two and nine times. V and J are TRBV4-1 and TRBJ2-5; unclear D gene. Trimming cost V 0 bases and J 2 bases, with 10 bases left between them. The V gene's germline CDR1 is MGHRA and CDR2 YSYEKL. The CDR3 covers 15 residues. The CDR3 reads CASSQDLNRQETQYF. The CDR3 DNA reads as TGCGCCAGCAGCCAAGATCTGAACAGACAAGAGACCCAGTACTTC.

The chain is built from TRBV2 and TRBJ2-3; D unclear. CDR3 length: 14 residues. The ends were cut back, 6 bases at V and 4 bases at J, with 14 bases in the middle. The V gene's germline CDR1 is SNHLY and CDR2 FYNNEI. CDR3 nucleotides: TGTGCCAGCAGGCCGCTGGGCGTTGCAGATACGCAGTATTTT. Residues: CASRPLGVADTQYF. The full variable domain, its missing parts supplied by reference TRBV2 and TRBJ2-3, is EPEVTQTPSHQVTQMGQEVILRCVPISNHLYFYWYRQILGQKVEFLVSFYNNEISEKSEIFDDQFSVERPDGSNFTLKIRSTKLEDSAMYFCASRPLGVADTQYFGPGTRLTVL.

The rearrangement links TRBV30 to TRBJ2-6; 9 positions agree with TRBD1. The CDR3 loop spans 13 amino acids. Germline V CDR1 and CDR2: GTSNPN, SVGIG (reference sequence). After removal of 8 bases from V and 2 bases from J, the junction contained 1 base not matched to a gene. CDR3 sequence (DNA): TGTGCCCGGGACAGGGCTGGGGCCAACGTCCTGACTTTC. Residues: CARDRAGANVLTF.

The chain recombines TRBV5-5 with TRBJ1-6, with TRBD1 matching over 7 bases. CDR3 length: 14 amino acids. Germline V gene data show CDR1 as SGHKS and CDR2 as YYEKEE (reference sequence). The J segment lost 8 bases and the V segment lost 0 bases, leaving 2 bases of the junction unmatched. CDR3 protein: CASSLGQGDSPLHF. The CDR3 bases are TGTGCCAGCAGCTTGGGACAGGGTGATTCACCCCTCCACTTT.

The chain combines TRBV30 with TRBJ2-5; D gene unclear. The V gene's germline CDR1 is GTSNPN and CDR2 SVGIG (reference sequence). The V gene lost 4 bases and the J gene lost 1 base, with 13 bases spanning the gap. The CDR3 runs 14 residues. The CDR3 is CAWTYGSVQETQYF. CDR3 DNA: TGTGCCTGGACTTACGGGTCCGTCCAAGAGACCCAGTACTTC.

The chain carries TRBV7-6 and TRBJ2-7; D might be TRBD2 (6 bases). Germline V gene lookup returns CDR1 SGHVS and CDR2 FNYEAQ. This CDR3 contains 14 residues. Trimming took off 3 bases at V and 0 bases at J, with 9 bases between the two ends. The CDR3 DNA reads as TGTGCCAGCAGCTTCGGGGGAAGCTCCTACGAGCAGTACTTC. It yields the protein CASSFGGSSYEQYF. The whole variable domain, filled in from reference TRBV7-6 and TRBJ2-7, reads GAGVSQSPRYKVTKRGQDVALRCDPISGHVSLYWYRQALGQGPEFLTYFNYEAQQDKSGLPNDRFSAERPEGSISTLTIQRTEQRDSAMYRCASSFGGSSYEQYFGPGTRLTVT.

This clone was picked up a small number of times. The chain recombines TRBV4-1 with TRBJ2-3; 8 nucleotides align to TRBD1. The germline V gene encodes CDR1 MGHRA and CDR2 YSYEKL. V was clipped by 1 base and J by 2 bases; unmatched bases: 2. The length of the CDR3 is 15 residues. The CDR3 DNA reads as TGCGCCAGCAGCCAAGGACAGGGGAACACAGATACGCAGTATTTT. Translating it yields CASSQGQGNTDTQYF.

The chain couples TRBV5-6 to TRBJ1-3; D is undetermined. The CDR3 runs to 16 residues. Looked up from germline, CDR1 is SGHDT and CDR2 is YYEEEE. V lost 0 bases to trimming and J lost 0 bases, with 10 bases between them. DNA of the CDR3: TGTGCCAGCAGCTTGGACAATGCCCTCTCTGGAAACACCATATATTTT. Translated: CASSLDNALSGNTIYF.

This clone was detected a few times. The chain combines TRBV7-2 with TRBJ1-1; no definite D call. CDR3 size: 15 residues. Trimming took 3 bases from V and 1 from J, leaving 12 bases between them. The V gene's germline CDR1 is SGHTA and CDR2 FQGNSA. CDR3 amino acids: CASSFQTFSNTEAFF. The CDR3 DNA sequence: TGTGCCAGCAGCTTCCAGACATTCTCGAACACTGAAGCTTTCTTT.

This clone has only a few counts. The genes are TRBV6-5 and TRBJ1-5; D gene uncertain. This CDR3 has 14 residues. V was cut by 6 bases and J by 7 bases, with 16 bases left in between. The germline gives CDR1 MNHEY, CDR2 SVGAGI. This CDR3 is CASSEPGGGQPQHF. CDR3 DNA sequence: TGTGCCAGCAGCGAACCGGGAGGCGGGCAGCCCCAGCATTTT.

As to this clone: Different DNA sequences within this sample yield the same CDR3. V and J are TRBV30 and TRBJ1-1; D not resolved. With 0 bases removed from V and 1 base from J, the gap between germline ends came to 6 bases. Germline loops: CDR1 GTSNPN, CDR2 SVGIG (reference sequence). The CDR3 spans 13 residues. CDR3 bases: TGTGCCTGGAGTGTACAAGGGAACACTGAAGCTTTCTTT. This gives the protein CAWSVQGNTEAFF.

The rearrangement uses TRBV5-1 and TRBJ2-6; D is undetermined. From germline, CDR1 is SGHRS and CDR2 YFSETQ. CDR3 size: 15 residues. Trimming shortened V by 0 bases and J by 0 bases, and 4 bases separated the two germline ends. The CDR3 is CASSLGNSGANVLTF. In nucleotides, the CDR3 is TGCGCCAGCAGCTTGGGAAACTCTGGGGCCAACGTCCTGACTTTC.